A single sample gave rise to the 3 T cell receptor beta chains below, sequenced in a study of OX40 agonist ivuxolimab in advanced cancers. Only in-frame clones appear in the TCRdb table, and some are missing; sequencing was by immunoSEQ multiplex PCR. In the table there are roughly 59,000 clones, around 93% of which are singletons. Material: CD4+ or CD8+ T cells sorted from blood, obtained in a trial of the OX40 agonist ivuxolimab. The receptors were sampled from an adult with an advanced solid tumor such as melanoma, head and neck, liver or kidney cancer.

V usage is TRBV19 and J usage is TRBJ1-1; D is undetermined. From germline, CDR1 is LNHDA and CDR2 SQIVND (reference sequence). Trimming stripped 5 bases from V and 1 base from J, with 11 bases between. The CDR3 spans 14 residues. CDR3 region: CASSSAYTNTEAFF. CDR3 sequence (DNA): TGTGCCAGTAGTTCGGCGTATACGAACACTGAAGCTTTCTTT.

CDR3 residues: CASSSRLAGGPDTGELFF. DNA for the CDR3: TGTGCCAGCAGCTCCCGACTAGCGGGAGGGCCGGACACCGGGGAGCTGTTTTTT. This chain joins TRBV7-6 and TRBJ2-2; TRBD2 aligns across 14 bases. The CDR3 covers 18 residues. Germline trimming cut 4 bases from V and 3 bases from J; bases unmatched to any gene: 7. Germline V gene data show CDR1 as SGHVS and CDR2 as FNYEAQ.

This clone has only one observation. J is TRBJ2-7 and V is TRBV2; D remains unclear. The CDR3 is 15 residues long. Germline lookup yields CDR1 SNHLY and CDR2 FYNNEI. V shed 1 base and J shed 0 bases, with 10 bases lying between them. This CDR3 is CASSEGFVSSYEQYF. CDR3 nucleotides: TGTGCCAGCAGTGAAGGGTTTGTCAGCTCCTACGAGCAGTACTTC.